These T cell receptor beta chains were read from a single sample in a study of blood T cell repertoires in COVID-19. Sequenced by immunoSEQ multiplex PCR; TCRdb stores in-frame clones only, minus some. The top ten hold 0.7% to 1% of the sample, which has about 250,000 clones, about 85% seen once. The specimen sequenced was peripheral blood. These receptors all come from a human donor with COVID-19, enrolled during active disease. The donor label of this sample is uncertain. CDR3s include the opening cysteine and the closing phenylalanine or tryptophan. The D gene is left open where the match is weak. The listing skips clone size in some rows; elsewhere it reads once, few, many or a size class.

TRBD1,.,TRBV30,TRBJ1-5,TGTGCCTGGAGTGGAGGGACAGGGGGCAATCAGCCCCAGCATTTT,CAWSGGTGGNQPQHF
TRBD2,.,TRBV7-9,TRBJ2-3,TGTGCCAGCAGCCTGGGACTAGCGGGTCGCACAGATACGCAGTATTTT,CASSLGLAGRTDTQYF
TRBD2,.,TRBV2,TRBJ2-5,TGTGCCAGCAGTGTCCCAGCGGGAGTTTTGGAGACCCAGTACTTC,CASSVPAGVLETQYF
.,once,TRBV6-5,TRBJ2-7,TGTGCCAGCAGGAGGGCCGCCGACTCCTACGAGCAGTACTTC,CASRRAADSYEQYF
TRBD2,.,TRBV5-6,TRBJ2-1,TGTGCCAGCAGCTCAACTTTTAGCGGGAGCTACAATGAGCAGTTCTTC,CASSSTFSGSYNEQFF
TRBD2,.,TRBV19,TRBJ2-1,TGTGCCAGTAGCGAAATCTTTAGCGGGAGGGAGCAGTTCTTC,CASSEIFSGREQFF
.,once,TRBV28,TRBJ2-1,TGTGCCAGCACCGGGACATACAATGAGCAGTTCTTC,CASTGTYNEQFF
.,.,TRBV2,TRBJ2-2,TGTGCCAGCACCCCCCAGGGGATCGGGGAGCTGTTTTTT,CASTPQGIGELFF
.,.,TRBV7-3,TRBJ2-3,TGTGCCAGCAGCCTAATATCAGGGGGGAGAGCAGATACGCAGTATTTT,CASSLISGGRADTQYF
.,few,TRBV6-5,TRBJ2-7,TGTGCCAGCAGTTCACGGACTGGGACTCCCGCACGGGAGCAGTACTTC,CASSSRTGTPAREQYF
.,.,TRBV5-6,TRBJ2-7,TGTGCCAGCAGCCCCGATCCCGGGTACTTCTACGAGCAGTACTTC,CASSPDPGYFYEQYF
.,.,TRBV19,TRBJ1-5,TGTGCCAGTAGTATAGAGGGGGGGGTCTATCAGCCCCAGCATTTT,CASSIEGGVYQPQHF
.,.,TRBV4-1,TRBJ1-5,TGCGCCAGCAGCCAAGAGCGGGCCGAAGTGGGCAATCAGCCCCAGCATTTT,CASSQERAEVGNQPQHF
TRBD1,.,TRBV4-1,TRBJ2-7,TGCGCCAGCAGCCAGGGCTCCGGGACAGGGACCAACGAGCAGTACTTC,CASSQGSGTGTNEQYF
.,.,TRBV30,TRBJ2-1,TGTGCCTGGAGTCGAGGGTCCCATGAGCAGTTCTTC,CAWSRGSHEQFF
.,.,TRBV6-1,TRBJ1-2,TGTGCCAGCAGTGAGAAAGGGGAACTGGGTGGCTACACCTTC,CASSEKGELGGYTF
.,.,TRBV5-6,TRBJ1-2,TGTGCCAGCAGTGCGGGCGCTAACTATGGCTACACCTTC,CASSAGANYGYTF
TRBD2,.,TRBV27,TRBJ2-3,TGTGCCAGCAGTAGGGGAGGGCAGATCGGCACAGATACGCAGTATTTT,CASSRGGQIGTDTQYF